This is a list of T cell receptor beta chains from one sample in a study of shared clonotypes between healthy human individuals. Using immunoSEQ multiplex PCR, the repertoire was profiled, and TCRdb retains in-frame clones only, with some absent. The data contain about 2.1 million clones, 93% of them singletons. Sequencing used naive CD8+ T cells from PBMCs. These receptors came from a young man in good health. Some clones in this sample may be carry-over from other donors' samples. The CDR3 runs from the conserved cysteine through the conserved F or W. The order of the fields is J gene, clone size, V gene, D gene, CDR3 protein, CDR3 DNA. A D gene is named only where the DNA matches it firmly. The size of a clone is reported for some rows only, either as once, few or many, or as a class for expanded clones.

J gene: TRBJ1-2
clone size: .
V gene: TRBV11-2
D gene: .
CDR3 protein: CASSLSRSAAYGYTF
CDR3 DNA: TGTGCCAGCAGCTTAAGTAGGTCGGCAGCTTATGGCTACACCTTC

J gene: TRBJ2-7
clone size: .
V gene: TRBV6-6
D gene: .
CDR3 protein: CASSYAGPPYEQYF
CDR3 DNA: TGTGCCAGCAGTTACGCAGGTCCGCCCTACGAGCAGTACTTC

J gene: TRBJ2-5
clone size: once
V gene: TRBV23-1
D gene: .
CDR3 protein: CASRVSSRAAGRGIGTQYF
CDR3 DNA: TGCGCCAGCAGAGTCTCCTCGCGGGCGGCGGGCAGGGGAATAGGGACCCAGTACTTC

J gene: TRBJ2-3
clone size: .
V gene: TRBV7-9
D gene: .
CDR3 protein: CASSFLSSGVPDTQYF
CDR3 DNA: TGTGCCAGCAGCTTTTTGTCCAGCGGAGTCCCAGATACGCAGTATTTT

J gene: TRBJ2-7
clone size: .
V gene: TRBV5-1
D gene: TRBD1
CDR3 protein: CASSLEDRALGEQYF
CDR3 DNA: TGCGCCAGCAGCTTGGAAGACAGGGCGTTGGGGGAGCAGTACTTC

J gene: TRBJ1-4
clone size: .
V gene: TRBV5-1
D gene: .
CDR3 protein: CASSLEGKPYTNEKLFF
CDR3 DNA: TGCGCCAGCAGCTTGGAGGGGAAACCTTACACTAATGAAAAACTGTTTTTT

J gene: TRBJ1-2
clone size: .
V gene: TRBV7-2
D gene: .
CDR3 protein: CASSLVPRGVDTF
CDR3 DNA: TGTGCCAGCAGCTTAGTTCCCAGGGGCGTCGACACCTTC

J gene: TRBJ1-1
clone size: .
V gene: TRBV29-1
D gene: .
CDR3 protein: CSVKGRGGSRPRDTEAFF
CDR3 DNA: TGCAGCGTGAAGGGCCGAGGGGGGAGCAGGCCGAGGGACACTGAAGCTTTCTTT

J gene: TRBJ2-7
clone size: .
V gene: TRBV7-9
D gene: .
CDR3 protein: CASSPRGTSYEQYF
CDR3 DNA: TGTGCCAGCAGCCCGCGTGGTACTAGCTACGAGCAGTACTTC

J gene: TRBJ2-3
clone size: .
V gene: TRBV11-2
D gene: TRBD1
CDR3 protein: CASSARTGDTDTQYF
CDR3 DNA: TGTGCCAGCAGCGCAAGAACAGGGGACACAGATACGCAGTATTTT

J gene: TRBJ2-1
clone size: .
V gene: TRBV7-2
D gene: TRBD2
CDR3 protein: CASSTGLAGGGYNEQFF
CDR3 DNA: TGTGCCAGCAGCACAGGACTAGCGGGAGGAGGGTACAATGAGCAGTTCTTC

J gene: TRBJ2-7
clone size: .
V gene: TRBV7-6
D gene: .
CDR3 protein: CASSLIAASSYEQYF
CDR3 DNA: TGTGCCAGCAGCTTAATCGCCGCCAGCTCCTACGAGCAGTACTTC

J gene: TRBJ2-3
clone size: .
V gene: TRBV28
D gene: .
CDR3 protein: CASSLRGRRRTDTQYF
CDR3 DNA: TGTGCCAGCAGTTTAAGGGGACGGCGAAGAACAGATACGCAGTATTTT

J gene: TRBJ1-1
clone size: .
V gene: TRBV7-2
D gene: TRBD1
CDR3 protein: CASSPAPTGATSEAFF
CDR3 DNA: TGTGCCAGCAGCCCAGCGCCGACAGGGGCGACAAGTGAAGCTTTCTTT

J gene: TRBJ2-7
clone size: .
V gene: TRBV14
D gene: .
CDR3 protein: CASSQDREAEWFEQYF
CDR3 DNA: TGTGCCAGCAGCCAAGATCGAGAGGCAGAATGGTTCGAGCAGTACTTC

J gene: TRBJ2-5
clone size: .
V gene: TRBV11-1
D gene: .
CDR3 protein: CASSLVRQETQYF
CDR3 DNA: TGTGCCAGCAGCTTAGTTCGGCAAGAGACCCAGTACTTC

J gene: TRBJ2-7
clone size: .
V gene: TRBV19
D gene: .
CDR3 protein: CASSDRDYEQYF
CDR3 DNA: TGTGCCAGTAGTGACCGGGACTACGAGCAGTACTTC

J gene: TRBJ2-7
clone size: .
V gene: TRBV5-1
D gene: .
CDR3 protein: CASSLGPVPPGEQYF
CDR3 DNA: TGCGCCAGCAGCTTGGGTCCGGTACCCCCCGGGGAGCAGTACTTC

J gene: TRBJ2-7
clone size: few
V gene: TRBV6-5
D gene: TRBD1
CDR3 protein: CASSYGQGGEQYF
CDR3 DNA: TGTGCCAGCAGTTACGGACAGGGCGGCGAGCAGTACTTC

J gene: TRBJ2-2
clone size: .
V gene: TRBV11-2
D gene: .
CDR3 protein: CASSLVGGPRTGELFF
CDR3 DNA: TGTGCCAGCAGCTTAGTAGGAGGGCCTAGGACCGGGGAGCTGTTTTTT

J gene: TRBJ2-7
clone size: .
V gene: TRBV5-1
D gene: .
CDR3 protein: CASSLAWGFSYEQYF
CDR3 DNA: TGCGCCAGCAGCTTGGCTTGGGGGTTTTCCTACGAGCAGTACTTC

J gene: TRBJ2-3
clone size: .
V gene: TRBV7-3
D gene: .
CDR3 protein: CASSLVGSTDTQYF
CDR3 DNA: TGTGCCAGCAGCTTAGTCGGAAGCACAGATACGCAGTATTTT

J gene: TRBJ2-1
clone size: .
V gene: TRBV6-6
D gene: TRBD2
CDR3 protein: CASSYSSSGGTDEQFF
CDR3 DNA: TGTGCCAGCAGTTACTCATCGAGCGGGGGGACGGATGAGCAGTTCTTC

J gene: TRBJ2-7
clone size: .
V gene: TRBV5-1
D gene: .
CDR3 protein: CATSPIGGGSHEQYF
CDR3 DNA: TGCGCCACCTCTCCGATAGGGGGCGGGAGCCACGAGCAGTACTTC

J gene: TRBJ1-1
clone size: .
V gene: TRBV19
D gene: .
CDR3 protein: CASSNFISGDTEAFF
CDR3 DNA: TGTGCCAGTAGTAATTTTATTTCGGGTGACACTGAAGCTTTCTTT

J gene: TRBJ1-2
clone size: .
V gene: TRBV2
D gene: TRBD1
CDR3 protein: CASRGTEPLLLYGYTF
CDR3 DNA: TGTGCCAGCAGAGGGACAGAACCTCTTTTGCTCTATGGCTACACCTTC

J gene: TRBJ2-1
clone size: .
V gene: TRBV19
D gene: .
CDR3 protein: CASSIVGGPYNEQFF
CDR3 DNA: TGTGCCAGTAGTATAGTTGGGGGCCCCTACAATGAGCAGTTCTTC

J gene: TRBJ1-5
clone size: .
V gene: TRBV18
D gene: TRBD1
CDR3 protein: CASSPNSGTGADYSNQPQHF
CDR3 DNA: TGTGCCAGCTCACCGAATTCCGGGACAGGGGCCGATTATAGCAATCAGCCCCAGCATTTT

J gene: TRBJ2-4
clone size: once
V gene: TRBV27
D gene: TRBD1
CDR3 protein: CASSFNPGGKNIQYF
CDR3 DNA: TGTGCCAGCAGTTTCAACCCAGGGGGCAAAAACATTCAGTACTTC

J gene: TRBJ1-2
clone size: .
V gene: TRBV5-8
D gene: TRBD1
CDR3 protein: CASSKLQGAWGYTF
CDR3 DNA: TGTGCCAGCAGCAAACTACAGGGGGCGTGGGGCTACACCTTC

J gene: TRBJ2-1
clone size: once
V gene: TRBV6-5
D gene: .
CDR3 protein: CASTGTSYNEQFF
CDR3 DNA: TGTGCCAGCACTGGGACCTCCTACAATGAGCAGTTCTTC

J gene: TRBJ2-2
clone size: .
V gene: TRBV30
D gene: .
CDR3 protein: CAWVGTTGELFF
CDR3 DNA: TGTGCCTGGGTAGGGACGACCGGGGAGCTGTTTTTT

J gene: TRBJ1-1
clone size: .
V gene: TRBV5-4
D gene: TRBD1
CDR3 protein: CASSFSGTGGPGAFF
CDR3 DNA: TGTGCCAGCAGCTTCTCCGGGACAGGGGGGCCCGGAGCTTTCTTT

J gene: TRBJ2-7
clone size: .
V gene: TRBV7-8
D gene: TRBD2
CDR3 protein: CASSLGLAGESYEQYF
CDR3 DNA: TGTGCCAGCAGCTTGGGACTAGCGGGAGAGTCCTACGAGCAGTACTTC

J gene: TRBJ2-5
clone size: .
V gene: TRBV9
D gene: TRBD1
CDR3 protein: CASSTDRGPTGTQYF
CDR3 DNA: TGTGCCAGCAGCACGGACAGGGGCCCTACGGGGACCCAGTACTTC

J gene: TRBJ1-1
clone size: .
V gene: TRBV29-1
D gene: .
CDR3 protein: CSVFREGRAFF
CDR3 DNA: TGCAGCGTTTTCAGGGAGGGACGAGCTTTCTTT

J gene: TRBJ2-3
clone size: .
V gene: TRBV28
D gene: .
CDR3 protein: CASSLEGTDTQYF
CDR3 DNA: TGTGCCAGCAGTTTGGAGGGCACAGATACGCAGTATTTT

J gene: TRBJ2-1
clone size: .
V gene: TRBV27
D gene: .
CDR3 protein: CASSFGWEQFF
CDR3 DNA: TGTGCCAGCAGTTTTGGGTGGGAGCAGTTCTTC

J gene: TRBJ1-2
clone size: .
V gene: TRBV9
D gene: .
CDR3 protein: CASRGPNYGYTF
CDR3 DNA: TGTGCCAGCAGGGGCCCTAACTATGGCTACACCTTC

J gene: TRBJ1-2
clone size: .
V gene: TRBV27
D gene: .
CDR3 protein: CASSSGPSNYGYTF
CDR3 DNA: TGTGCCAGCAGTTCGGGCCCCTCTAACTATGGCTACACCTTC

J gene: TRBJ1-2
clone size: .
V gene: TRBV27
D gene: .
CDR3 protein: CASKGQPRGYTF
CDR3 DNA: TGTGCCAGCAAAGGACAGCCGCGTGGCTACACCTTC

J gene: TRBJ2-7
clone size: .
V gene: TRBV27
D gene: .
CDR3 protein: CASRGPPSYEQYF
CDR3 DNA: TGTGCCAGCAGGGGACCGCCCTCCTACGAGCAGTACTTC

J gene: TRBJ2-1
clone size: .
V gene: TRBV13
D gene: TRBD2
CDR3 protein: CASSLAGGTDEQFF
CDR3 DNA: TGTGCCAGCAGCTTAGCGGGAGGAACAGATGAGCAGTTCTTC